This TCR beta chain was documented in a study of T cell clonotyping in hematopoietic cell transplantation. Study-level points and caveats: After transplant, recipient diversity fell while pathologically expanded clonotypes grew through day 180.

This CDR3 comprises 16 residues. Germline CDR1 reads SGHDN; CDR2 reads FVKESK. The V segment lost 3 bases and the J segment 0 bases; nucleotides outside the gene matches: 7. TCRdb keeps only in-frame clones here, not all; method: immunoSEQ multiplex PCR. Here the sample spans about 29,000 clones, around nine tenths being singletons. Comments on this clone: Its antigen is not known.

The chain is built from TRBV14 and TRBJ2-5; 7 bases map to TRBD2. Specimen: PBMCs, collected 100 days after allogeneic stem cell transplant. The TCR originated in a female patient aged 50-65 years who had an allogeneic stem cell transplant from a related donor, so the T cells may come from the graft donor. Some clones in this sample may be carry-over from other donors' samples. The CDR3 sequence is CASSHLAGVYQETQYF. The CDR3 DNA reads TGTGCCAGCAGCCACTTGGCGGGGGTGTACCAAGAGACCCAGTACTTC. Full variable domain (rest looked up from reference TRBV14 and TRBJ2-5): EAGVTQFPSHSVIEKGQTVTLRCDPISGHDNLYWYRRVMGKEIKFLLHFVKESKQDESGMPNNRFLAERTGGTYSTLKVQPAELEDSGVYFCASSHLAGVYQETQYFGPGTRLLVL.